This entry lists 14 T cell receptor beta chains sequenced from one sample in a study of blood T cell repertoires in COVID-19. The protocol was immunoSEQ multiplex PCR, while the TCRdb copy is restricted to in-frame clones and leaves out a portion. The data show roughly 78,000 clones, around 86% seen once. Sequencing used peripheral blood. Source of these receptors: a woman aged 55-70 years with acute or convalescent COVID-19.

This sequence joins TRBV6-5 and TRBJ2-7; TRBD1 agrees at 8 bases. Germline loops: CDR1 MNHEY, CDR2 SVGAGI. Trimming cost V 2 bases and J 6 bases; bases outside gene matches: 6. The CDR3 is 14 residues long. In DNA form, the CDR3 reads TGTGCCAGCAGTTACCAGGACAGGGCGGGCGAGCAGTACTTC. This encodes CASSYQDRAGEQYF.

The V and J genes are TRBV5-1 and TRBJ2-2, with D maybe TRBD1 (7 bases). CDR1 is SGHRS, CDR2 YFSETQ, per germline. V dropped 3 bases and J dropped 3 bases, with 21 bases sitting between them. This CDR3 has 18 amino acids. CDR3 in amino acids: CASSWGEQGSYYTGELFF. The CDR3 DNA sequence: TGCGCCAGCAGCTGGGGGGAACAGGGGTCGTATTACACCGGGGAGCTGTTTTTT.

The CDR3, as DNA: TGTGCCAGCAGTTGGGGGGGCCGGGAGACCCAGTACTTC. Encoded protein: CASSWGGRETQYF. This chain uses TRBV7-2 with TRBJ2-5, with D perhaps TRBD2 (7 bases). The CDR3 contains 13 residues. Germline-derived CDR1 and CDR2 are SGHTA and FQGNSA. V lost 6 bases and J lost 5, with 13 bases in between. The variable domain in full, completed from reference TRBV7-2 and TRBJ2-5, reads GAGVSQSPSNKVTEKGKDVELRCDPISGHTALYWYRQSLGQGLEFLIYFQGNSAPDKSGLPSDRFSAERTGGSVSTLTIQRTQQEDSAVYLCASSWGGRETQYFGPGTRLLVL.

CDR3 residues: CASTLRWEGGYGYTF. The DNA of the CDR3 is TGTGCCAGCACCCTGCGCTGGGAGGGTGGCTATGGCTACACCTTC. The V call is TRBV5-5, the J call TRBJ1-2; D is uncertain. The CDR3 length is 15 residues. CDR1 and CDR2 from the germline V gene are SGHKS and YYEKEE (reference sequence). Trimming stripped 6 bases from V and 4 bases from J, with 19 bases between.

The gene calls are TRBV24-1 and TRBJ1-1; D remains unclear. This CDR3 contains 12 residues. V shed 8 bases and J shed 3 bases, with 9 bases lying between them. Germline V lookup: CDR1 KGHDR, CDR2 SFDVKD. CDR3 DNA sequence: TGTGCCACCATGGGCTGGGACACTGAAGCTTTCTTT. This sequence encodes CATMGWDTEAFF.

In regard to this clone: This specimen includes other DNA sequences encoding the same CDR3. The J gene is TRBJ1-1, the V gene TRBV28; D not resolved. Trimming removed 3 bases at V and 0 bases at J, with 8 bases between. Germline CDR1 MDHEN, CDR2 SYDVKM. The CDR3 sequence is 14 residues long. The CDR3 DNA reads as TGTGCCAGCAGTTTGGGGAGCCTGAACACTGAAGCTTTCTTT. Its translation is CASSLGSLNTEAFF.

The rearrangement links TRBV7-2 to TRBJ2-3; D is ambiguous. Trimming took 5 bases from V and 3 from J, leaving 6 bases between them. From germline, CDR1 is SGHTA and CDR2 FQGNSA. The CDR3 extends over 12 amino acids. The CDR3 region is CASSPTTDTQYF. The CDR3 DNA reads as TGTGCCAGCAGCCCTACGACAGATACGCAGTATTTT. The entire variable domain, with the rest obtained from reference TRBV7-2 and TRBJ2-3, is as follows: GAGVSQSPSNKVTEKGKDVELRCDPISGHTALYWYRQSLGQGLEFLIYFQGNSAPDKSGLPSDRFSAERTGGSVSTLTIQRTQQEDSAVYLCASSPTTDTQYFGPGTRLTVL.

The V gene is TRBV20-1, the J gene TRBJ2-5, with 14 bases fitting TRBD2. With 3 bases clipped from V and 4 bases from J, the junction kept 13 bases outside the gene matches. CDR1 DFQATT and CDR2 SNEGSKA come from the germline V gene (reference sequence). The CDR3 loop spans 18 amino acids. DNA for the CDR3: TGCAGTGCTAGTGGGCTGACTAGCGGGGGGGCCCGGACAGAGACCCAGTACTTC. It encodes CSASGLTSGGARTETQYF.

This chain uses TRBV20-1 with TRBJ1-1; D remains unclear. Per the germline V gene, CDR1 is DFQATT and CDR2 is SNEGSKA (reference sequence). The CDR3 loop spans 13 amino acids. Trimming shortened V by 3 bases and J by 3 bases, and 11 bases separated the two germline ends. This chain's CDR3 is CSASRGFDTEAFF. Here the CDR3 DNA reads TGCAGTGCTAGTCGAGGGTTCGACACTGAAGCTTTCTTT.

The CDR3 loop reads CASSLPGLANYEQYF. The CDR3 DNA reads TGTGCCAGCAGTCTTCCGGGACTAGCGAACTACGAGCAGTACTTC. This chain links TRBV28 with TRBJ2-7; 10 nucleotides align to TRBD2. Trimming took 5 bases from V and 3 from J; bases not matched to a gene: 7. The CDR3 runs 15 residues. Germline CDR1 and CDR2: MDHEN and SYDVKM. The full variable domain, its missing parts supplied by reference TRBV28 and TRBJ2-7, is DVKVTQSSRYLVKRTGEKVFLECVQDMDHENMFWYRQDPGLGLRLIYFSYDVKMKEKGDIPEGYSVSREKKERFSLILESASTNQTSMYLCASSLPGLANYEQYFGPGTRLTVT.

This chain links TRBV29-1 with TRBJ2-1, with 7 nucleotides matching TRBD1. This CDR3 region has 13 residues. V was pared by 7 bases and J by 9 bases, with 12 bases of the junction left unmatched. The germline V gene has CDR1 SQVTM and CDR2 ANQGSEA. CDR3 nucleotides: TGCAGCGCCCCCGGGACAGAGAGACTTGAGCAGTTCTTC. Encoded protein: CSAPGTERLEQFF.

This rearrangement joins TRBV28 to TRBJ2-1, with TRBD1 identical over 9 bases. Germline V gene sequence: CDR1 MDHEN, CDR2 SYDVKM. Trimming took 10 bases from V and 9 from J; bases not matched to a gene: 13. The CDR3 totals 14 residues. CDR3: CATLRLTGGVEQFF. The CDR3 DNA reads TGTGCCACCCTCCGTTTGACAGGGGGTGTTGAGCAGTTCTTC.

The V gene is TRBV18, the J gene TRBJ2-1; TRBD2 is a possible D gene (6 bases). Germline CDR1 reads KGHSH; CDR2 reads LQKENI. The CDR3 covers 15 residues. V was shortened by 5 bases and J by 8 bases, with 19 bases between the two germline ends. For the CDR3, the DNA is TGTGCCAGCTCAACTTGGGCGGGTCCGGGGGATGAGCAGTTCTTC. Protein: CASSTWAGPGDEQFF.

This sequence joins TRBV28 and TRBJ1-2; 7 bases fit TRBD1. There are 14 residues in the CDR3. The trim removed 3 bases at V and 2 bases at J, leaving 3 bases unmatched. CDR1 MDHEN and CDR2 SYDVKM come from the germline V gene. The CDR3 region is CASSLGQSNYGYTF. The CDR3 DNA sequence: TGTGCCAGCAGTTTGGGACAGTCAAACTATGGCTACACCTTC.